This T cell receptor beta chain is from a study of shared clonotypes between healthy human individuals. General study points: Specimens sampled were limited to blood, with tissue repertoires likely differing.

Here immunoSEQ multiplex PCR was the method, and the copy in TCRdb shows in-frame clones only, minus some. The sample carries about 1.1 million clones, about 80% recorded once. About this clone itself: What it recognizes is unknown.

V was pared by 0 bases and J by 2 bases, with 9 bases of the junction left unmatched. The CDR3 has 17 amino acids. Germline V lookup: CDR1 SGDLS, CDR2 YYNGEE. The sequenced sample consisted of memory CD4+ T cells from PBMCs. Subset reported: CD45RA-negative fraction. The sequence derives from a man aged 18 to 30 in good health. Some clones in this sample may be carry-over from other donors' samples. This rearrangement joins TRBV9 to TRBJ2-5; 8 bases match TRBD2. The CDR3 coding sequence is TGTGCCAGCAGCGTAGGTCCGGTAGCGGGGTTACAAGAGACCCAGTACTTC. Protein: CASSVGPVAGLQETQYF.